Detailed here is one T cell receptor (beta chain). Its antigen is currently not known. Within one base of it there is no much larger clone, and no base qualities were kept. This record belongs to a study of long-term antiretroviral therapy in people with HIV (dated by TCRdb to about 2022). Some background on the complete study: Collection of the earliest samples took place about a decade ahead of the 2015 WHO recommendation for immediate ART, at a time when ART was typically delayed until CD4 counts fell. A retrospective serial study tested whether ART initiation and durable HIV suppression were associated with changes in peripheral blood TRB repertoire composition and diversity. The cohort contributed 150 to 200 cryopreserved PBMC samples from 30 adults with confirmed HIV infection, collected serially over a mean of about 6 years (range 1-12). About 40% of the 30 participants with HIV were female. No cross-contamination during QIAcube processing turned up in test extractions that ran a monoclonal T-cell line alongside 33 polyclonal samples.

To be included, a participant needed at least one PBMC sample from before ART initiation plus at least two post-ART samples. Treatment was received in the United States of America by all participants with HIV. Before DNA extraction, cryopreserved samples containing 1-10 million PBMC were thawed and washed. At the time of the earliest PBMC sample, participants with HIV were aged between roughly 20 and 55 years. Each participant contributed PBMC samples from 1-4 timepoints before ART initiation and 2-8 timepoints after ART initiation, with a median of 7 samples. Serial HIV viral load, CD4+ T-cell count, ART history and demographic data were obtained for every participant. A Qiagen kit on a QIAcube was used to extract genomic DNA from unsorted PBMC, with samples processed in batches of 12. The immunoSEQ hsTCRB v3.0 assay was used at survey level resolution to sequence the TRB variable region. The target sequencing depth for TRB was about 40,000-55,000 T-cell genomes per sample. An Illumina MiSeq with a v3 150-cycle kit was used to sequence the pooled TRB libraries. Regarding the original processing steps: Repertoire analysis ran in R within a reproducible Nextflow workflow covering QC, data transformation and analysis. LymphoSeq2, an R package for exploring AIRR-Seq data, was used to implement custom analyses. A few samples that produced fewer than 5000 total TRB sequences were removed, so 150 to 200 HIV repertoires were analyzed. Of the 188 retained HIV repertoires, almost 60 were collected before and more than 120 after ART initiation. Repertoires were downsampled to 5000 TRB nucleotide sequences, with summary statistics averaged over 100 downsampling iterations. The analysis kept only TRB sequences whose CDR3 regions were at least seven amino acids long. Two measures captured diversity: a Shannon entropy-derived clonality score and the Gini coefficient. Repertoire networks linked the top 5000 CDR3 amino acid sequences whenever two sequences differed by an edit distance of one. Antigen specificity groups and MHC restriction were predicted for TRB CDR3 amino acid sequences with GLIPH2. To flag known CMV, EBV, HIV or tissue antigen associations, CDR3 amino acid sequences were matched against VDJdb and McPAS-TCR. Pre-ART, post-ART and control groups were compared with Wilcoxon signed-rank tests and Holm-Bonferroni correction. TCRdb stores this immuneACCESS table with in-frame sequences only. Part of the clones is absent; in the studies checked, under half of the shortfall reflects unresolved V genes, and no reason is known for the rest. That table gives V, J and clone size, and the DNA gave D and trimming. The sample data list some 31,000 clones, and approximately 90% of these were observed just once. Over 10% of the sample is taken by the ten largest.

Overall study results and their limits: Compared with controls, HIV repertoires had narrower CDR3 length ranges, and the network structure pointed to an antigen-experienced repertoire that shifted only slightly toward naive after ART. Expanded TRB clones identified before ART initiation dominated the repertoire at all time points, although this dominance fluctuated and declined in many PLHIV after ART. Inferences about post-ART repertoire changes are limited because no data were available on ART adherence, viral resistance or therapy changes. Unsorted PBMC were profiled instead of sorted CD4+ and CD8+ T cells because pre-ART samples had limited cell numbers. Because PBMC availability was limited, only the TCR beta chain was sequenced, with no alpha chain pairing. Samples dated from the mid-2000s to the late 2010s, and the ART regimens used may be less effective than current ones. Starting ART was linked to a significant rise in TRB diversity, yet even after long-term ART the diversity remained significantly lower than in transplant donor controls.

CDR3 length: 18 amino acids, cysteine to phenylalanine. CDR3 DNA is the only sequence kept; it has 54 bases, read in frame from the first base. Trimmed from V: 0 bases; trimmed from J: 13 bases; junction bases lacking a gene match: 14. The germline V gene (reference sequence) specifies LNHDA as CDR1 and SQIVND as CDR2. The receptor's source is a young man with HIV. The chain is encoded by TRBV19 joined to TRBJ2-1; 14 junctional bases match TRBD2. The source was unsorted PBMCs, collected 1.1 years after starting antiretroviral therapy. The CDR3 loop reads CASSIDPPTTSGRGEQFF. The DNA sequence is TGTGCCAGTAGTATAGATCCCCCGACGACTAGCGGGAGGGGGGAACAGTTCTTC.